The 5 T cell receptor beta chains listed next were all sequenced from one sample in a study of shared clonotypes between healthy human individuals. Assay used: immunoSEQ multiplex PCR; TCRdb lists only in-frame clones, some missing. Of over 1.5 million clones detected, around 98% appear once; the ten largest clones hold 0.45%. Sequenced: naive CD4+ T cells sorted from blood. Subset specified: CD45RA+ positively selected. The origin of the receptors is a man aged 30-40 years in good health.

The CDR3 DNA is TGTGCCAGCAGTTTATCAGGTCTAGCGGTCTGGAATGAGCAGTTCTTC. Residues: CASSLSGLAVWNEQFF. The V call is TRBV27, the J call TRBJ2-1; 7 positions agree with TRBD2. Germline CDR1 is MNHEY and CDR2 is SMNVEV (reference sequence). CDR3 length equals 16 residues. V shed 0 bases, J shed 7 bases, and the junction held 9 bases outside the gene matches.

The chain recombines TRBV18 with TRBJ2-7, with 8 bases matching TRBD2. From germline, CDR1 is KGHSH and CDR2 LQKENI. The CDR3 has 17 amino acids. Trimming took 2 bases from V and 0 from J; bases not matched to a gene: 9. DNA for the CDR3: TGTGCCAGCTCACCAGCGAGGAGCGGGAGTGGCTCCTACGAGCAGTACTTC. Protein: CASSPARSGSGSYEQYF.

This chain joins TRBV28 and TRBJ2-1, with D tentatively TRBD1 or TRBD2 (5 bases each). The ends were cut back, 4 bases at V and 4 bases at J, with 14 bases in the middle. The length of the CDR3 is 15 residues. Germline-derived CDR1 and CDR2 are MDHEN and SYDVKM. The CDR3 here is CASSSTGPRYNEQFF. The CDR3 DNA sequence: TGTGCCAGCAGTTCAACGGGACCCCGTTACAATGAGCAGTTCTTC.

The chain employs TRBV6-5 and TRBJ1-4; no definite D call. Germline assignment: CDR1 MNHEY and CDR2 SVGAGI. V was shortened by 2 bases and J by 7 bases, with 11 bases between the two germline ends. The CDR3 is made up of 14 amino acids. CDR3 DNA sequence: TGTGCCAGCAGTTACGGTGGCAGAAGTGAAAAACTGTTTTTT. As protein: CASSYGGRSEKLFF.

This chain links TRBV5-1 with TRBJ2-7; either TRBD1 or TRBD2 may supply D (6 bases each). Trimming pared 0 bases from V and 6 bases from J, leaving 13 bases between. This CDR3 is built from 14 residues. In germline, CDR1 is SGHRS, CDR2 YFSETQ. For the CDR3, the DNA is TGCGCCAGCAGCTTGGTGGGGGGCGAAAGCGAGCAGTACTTC. As protein: CASSLVGGESEQYF.